This T cell receptor beta chain derives from a study of molecular identifiers for immune sequencing clone quantification. Overall study context: RNA from around 18,000 or 91,000 naive CD8 cells was split five ways in replicates, with four sequenced.

This clonotype was detected many times. Its antigen is unidentified. Germline values: CDR1 SEHNR, CDR2 FQNEAQ (reference sequence). This CDR3 comprises 16 residues. J was trimmed by 6 bases and V by 5 bases; bases with no gene match: 7. TCRdb recomputed calls from the PCR reads with MiXCR, one row per CDR3 protein. The sample consists of about 640,000 distinct CDR3 sequences, 15% to 20% of them appearing once. For naive CD8 T cells, sorting used the CD8+CD4-CCR7+CD45RA+ phenotype. Study-level results: Molecules of identical TCR sharing a barcode could underestimate highly expanded clone sizes. Beyond 20 RNA copies, clones held over 99% of effector molecules, compared with under 1% in naive cells.

V gene TRBV7-9 combines with J gene TRBJ2-2, with 12 positions matching TRBD2. The origin of this receptor is a human donor in good health. Some libraries in this study had Jurkat cell RNA spiked in. Sequenced sample: naive CD8+ T cells from blood, with Jurkat cell RNA spiked in. The subset here: FACS-sorted CD8+CD4-CCR7+CD45RA+ naive T cells. CDR3 nucleotides: TGTGCCAGCAGCGCACTAGCGGGGGGAACCCCCGGGGAGCTGTTTTTT. As protein: CASSALAGGTPGELFF.